This TCR beta chain was sequenced in a study of cytomegalovirus exposure and HLA in healthy donors. This PCR relied on a set of 60 Vbeta primers and 13 Jbeta primers. Libraries were prepared by immunoSEQ multiplex PCR; TCRdb keeps only in-frame clonotypes and omits some of them. The sample yields more than 95,000 clones, around 61% seen once. This CDR3 is 17 amino acids long. The ends were cut back, 4 bases at V and 2 bases at J, with 19 bases in the middle. In germline, CDR1 is SGHRS, CDR2 YFSETQ. The sequencing input was PBMCs. The clonotype originates from a woman aged 45-59 years in good health and CMV-seronegative. The chain employs TRBV5-1 and TRBJ2-1; weak D call: TRBD2 (5 bases). CDR3: CASSPIRGAYPYNEQFF. DNA for the CDR3: TGCGCCAGCAGCCCTATCCGGGGAGCTTACCCCTACAATGAGCAGTTCTTC.